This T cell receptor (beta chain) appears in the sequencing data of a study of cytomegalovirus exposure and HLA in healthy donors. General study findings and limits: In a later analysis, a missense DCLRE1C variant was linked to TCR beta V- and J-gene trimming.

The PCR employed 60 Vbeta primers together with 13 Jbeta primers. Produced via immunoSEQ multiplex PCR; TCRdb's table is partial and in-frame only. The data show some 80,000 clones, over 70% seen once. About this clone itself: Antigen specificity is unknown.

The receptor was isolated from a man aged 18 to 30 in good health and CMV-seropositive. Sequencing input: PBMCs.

Here the CDR3 DNA reads TGCGCCAGCAGCTGGGAGGAGAACACTGAAGCTTTCTTT. Translated, it gives CASSWEENTEAFF. The rearrangement uses TRBV5-1 and TRBJ1-1; no firm D call. V shed 3 bases and J shed 1 base, with 7 bases lying between them. CDR1 is SGHRS, CDR2 YFSETQ, per germline. The CDR3 totals 13 residues.